This entry lists 14 T cell receptor beta chains sequenced from one sample in a study of blood T cells in healthy people across ages. Primed by a sample-barcoded 5' primer and a J-beta primer mix, a second PCR proceeded for about 6 to 12 cycles. TCRdb reprocessed the 5' RACE reads via MiXCR and lists one record per CDR3 protein. The sample lists about 1.6 million distinct CDR3 sequences; roughly a third were seen once. The sequenced material came from blood. These receptor sequences come from a woman in her 30s in good health.

The chain is built from TRBV3-1 and TRBJ2-5; D may correspond to TRBD1 or TRBD2 (6 bases each). CDR1 is LGHDT and CDR2 is YNNKEL in the germline V gene (reference sequence). CDR3 length equals 15 residues. V lost 3 bases to trimming and J lost 5 bases, with 16 bases between them. CDR3 sequence reads: CASSQDWRGGETQYF. The CDR3 DNA follows: TGTGCCAGCAGCCAGGATTGGAGAGGGGGGGAGACCCAGTACTTC.

In this sample, this clonotype turned up many times. The junction does not match germline at one end; this may be a read error. The CDR3 nucleotides read TGTGCCAGCAGTTTAGCTGCAAACTATGGCTACACCTTC. It translates to CASSLAANYGYTF. This chain links TRBV7-9 with TRBJ1-2; D gene ambiguous. Germline V CDR1 and CDR2: SEHNR, FQNEAQ (reference sequence). CDR3 length: 13 amino acids.

V usage is TRBV25-1 and J usage is TRBJ2-1; tentative D call: TRBD2 (5 bases). The V end lost 2 bases, the J end lost 1 base, and 9 bases lay between the germline ends. This CDR3 contains 15 residues. Germline assignment: CDR1 MGHDK and CDR2 SYGVNS. The CDR3 is CASSEEGRSYNEQFF. The CDR3 coding sequence is TGTGCCAGCAGTGAAGAGGGTCGGTCCTACAATGAGCAGTTCTTC.

This clonotype occurred once. The junction departs from the called germline gene at one end, perhaps through a read error. The chain has TRBV3-1 and TRBJ2-7; the D gene is possibly TRBD1 (5 bases). The CDR3 is 14 amino acids. CDR1 is LGHDT, CDR2 YNNKEL, per germline (reference sequence). Here the CDR3 DNA reads TGTGTCAGCAGCCAAGGGGTCACCTCCTACGAGCAGTACTTC. Its translation is CVSSQGVTSYEQYF.

A few counts support this clonotype. CDR3 sequence: CATTPSGGALEQFF. DNA of the CDR3: TGTGCCACCACCCCTAGCGGGGGTGCTCTGGAGCAGTTCTTC. V is TRBV15 and J is TRBJ2-1; 10 bases are shared with TRBD2. V was clipped by 7 bases and J by 10 bases; unmatched bases: 10. This CDR3 contains 14 residues. Looked up from germline, CDR1 is LNHNV and CDR2 is YYDKDF (reference sequence). Based on the CDR3 plus reference TRBV15 and TRBJ2-1, the full variable domain is DAMVIQNPRYQVTQFGKPVTLSCSQTLNHNVMYWYQQKSSQAPKLLFHYYDKDFNNEADTPDNFQSRRPNTSFCFLDIRSPGLGDTAMYLCATTPSGGALEQFFGPGTRLTVL.

This chain joins TRBV2 and TRBJ2-7; weak D call: TRBD2 (5 bases). CDR3 length: 14 residues. Trimming shortened V by 7 bases and J by 3 bases, and 16 bases separated the two germline ends. Germline values: CDR1 SNHLY, CDR2 FYNNEI. This chain's CDR3 is CASTGGPTYYEQYF. The DNA of the CDR3 is TGTGCCAGCACCGGCGGGCCTACCTACTACGAGCAGTACTTC.

There are a few counts of this clonotype. V is TRBV25-1 and J is TRBJ2-2, with D hard to call. The germline V and J ends were trimmed by 3 bases and 3 bases, with 20 bases remaining between them. Germline V gives CDR1 MGHDK, CDR2 SYGVNS. The CDR3 loop spans 18 amino acids. The CDR3 loop reads CASSDPPNKKADTGELFF. DNA of the CDR3: TGTGCCAGCAGTGATCCCCCCAACAAAAAGGCGGACACCGGGGAGCTGTTTTTT. Supplemented by reference TRBV25-1 and TRBJ2-2, the full variable domain reads EADIYQTPRYLVIGTGKKITLECSQTMGHDKMYWYQQDPGMELHLIHYSYGVNSTEKGDLSSESTVSRIRTEHFPLTLESARPSHTSQYLCASSDPPNKKADTGELFFGEGSRLTVL.

The CDR3 here is CASSLALGLLQETQYF. CDR3 DNA: TGTGCCAGCAGCTTAGCTCTCGGACTGCTCCAAGAGACCCAGTACTTC. The chain has TRBV7-8 and TRBJ2-5; possible D gene TRBD2, 5 bases. CDR3 length equals 16 residues. Between the trimmed V and J ends, which lost 0 bases and 1 base, there was a span of 12 bases. Germline V gives CDR1 SGHVS, CDR2 FQNEAQ.

The chain recombines TRBV18 with TRBJ2-4; 10 bases match TRBD2. The J call may be mistaken, given a closer DNA end match to TRBJ2-7. The CDR3 extends over 14 amino acids. The germline V gene encodes CDR1 KGHSH and CDR2 LQKENI. CDR3 sequence reads: CASSPSGGVSEQYF. CDR3 DNA: TGTGCCAGCTCCCCAAGCGGGGGGGTCAGCGAGCAGTACTTC.

The gene calls are TRBV13 and TRBJ2-3; 9 bases are shared with TRBD1. The CDR3 runs to 19 residues. With V trimmed by 5 bases and J by 4 bases, 19 bases remained unmatched. The germline V gene encodes CDR1 PRHDT and CDR2 FYEKMQ (reference sequence). This CDR3 reads CASSDSTGGRRDRADTQYF. DNA for the CDR3: TGTGCCAGCAGCGATTCTACAGGGGGCCGTCGTGACAGAGCAGATACGCAGTATTTT.

Ten or more counts support this clonotype. The chain joins TRBV7-9 to TRBJ2-1; 7 bases are shared with TRBD1. V gave up 6 bases and J gave up 4 bases; unmatched junction bases: 6. Germline V gene sequence: CDR1 SEHNR, CDR2 FQNEAQ (reference sequence). The CDR3 extends over 14 amino acids. The CDR3 sequence is CASRNRGGYNEQFF. CDR3 in DNA: TGTGCCAGCAGAAACAGGGGCGGATACAATGAGCAGTTCTTC.

The J gene is TRBJ2-7, the V gene TRBV28, with D hard to call. In germline, CDR1 is MDHEN, CDR2 SYDVKM. The CDR3 runs to 14 residues. V was clipped by 6 bases and J by 0 bases, with 12 bases between them. The CDR3 sequence is CASSPPELSYEQYF. The CDR3 nucleotides read TGTGCCAGCAGCCCCCCGGAGCTCTCCTACGAGCAGTACTTC.

The table lists this clonotype with a few counts. The chain uses TRBV5-5 and TRBJ2-7; TRBD1 aligns across 9 bases. CDR3 length: 14 residues. Germline-derived CDR1 and CDR2 are SGHKS and YYEKEE (reference sequence). V shed 7 bases and J 3 bases; nucleotides not matched to a gene: 8. CDR3 sequence (DNA): TGTGCCAGCGCTCATCCGGGACAGGGCTACGAGCAGTACTTC. Residues: CASAHPGQGYEQYF.

J is TRBJ2-1 and V is TRBV20-1; D possibly uses TRBD1 or TRBD2 (6 bases each). Trimming stripped 8 bases from V and 7 bases from J, with 12 bases between. This CDR3 region has 11 residues. CDR1 is DFQATT and CDR2 is SNEGSKA in the germline V gene (reference sequence). CDR3 protein: CSNSGANEQFF. CDR3 sequence (DNA): TGCAGTAACTCGGGGGCTAATGAGCAGTTCTTC.